A selection of T cell receptor beta chains follows, all from one sample in a study of identical twins. TCRdb recomputed calls from the 5' RACE reads with MiXCR, one row per CDR3 protein. The sample shows some 710,000 distinct CDR3 sequences, around 6.1% of them seen only once. Sequenced material: naive T cells sorted from blood. These receptors came from a man younger than 35 in good health. The CDR3 runs from the conserved cysteine through the conserved F or W. The D gene is left open where the match is weak. Size is stated for part of the rows, as once, few or many counts, or as a class when the clone is expanded.

many	TRBV6-1	TRBJ2-3	TRBD2	TGTGCCAGCAGTAGAGGACTAGCGGGAGGACGCACAGATACGCAGTATTTT	CASSRGLAGGRTDTQYF
few	TRBV20-1	TRBJ2-5	-	TGCAGTGCTAAAGACGGGAACCAAGAGACCCAGTACTTC	CSAKDGNQETQYF
many	TRBV12-3/TRBV12-4	TRBJ1-1	-	TGTGCCAGCACTATGGGGGGTCCGTACACTGAAGCTTTCTTT	CASTMGGPYTEAFF
-	TRBV3-1	TRBJ2-3	-	TGTGCCAGCAGCCAATCTGGAAAAAGAGAGGGCACAGATACGCAGTATTTT	CASSQSGKREGTDTQYF
many	TRBV11-2	TRBJ2-5	-	TGTGCCAGCAGCTTCGTAGAGACCCAGTACTTC	CASSFVETQYF
many	TRBV7-9	TRBJ2-1	TRBD2	TGTGCCAGCAGCTTATCTTCTAGCGGCTATCGGCAGTTCTTC	CASSLSSSGYRQFF
many	TRBV7-9	TRBJ2-5	-	TGTGCCAGCAGCTTAGAAAGGACAACTCGGGAAGAGACCCAGTACTTC	CASSLERTTREETQYF
-	TRBV10-3	TRBJ2-2	-	TGTGCCTCCCGTCCGGCGGGCGTCGACACCGGGGAGCTGTTTTTT	CASRPAGVDTGELFF
-	TRBV20-1	TRBJ1-5	-	TGCAGTGCTAGAGAGGGCCATAGCAATCAGCCCCAGCATTTT	CSAREGHSNQPQHF
few	TRBV6-2/TRBV6-3	TRBJ2-7	TRBD2	TGTGCCAGCAGTTCACCGACTAGCGGGAGGATCTACGAGCAGTACTTC	CASSSPTSGRIYEQYF
many	TRBV6-1	TRBJ2-3	TRBD1	TGTGCCATTCACAGGGGGCGACTTCTCACAGATACGCAGTATTTT	CAIHRGRLLTDTQYF
few	TRBV3-1	TRBJ2-1	TRBD2	TGTGCCAGCAGCCAAGATGCACTAGCGGCGAATGAGCAGTTCTTC	CASSQDALAANEQFF
-	TRBV28	TRBJ1-1	TRBD1	TGTGCCAGCAGAGAGACAGGGGAGGGCACTGAAGCTTTCTTT	CASRETGEGTEAFF
many	TRBV7-9	TRBJ1-4	TRBD1	TGTGCCAGCAGCTTAGGGGCGGACAGGGTTGGAGAAAAACTGTTTTTT	CASSLGADRVGEKLFF
few	TRBV6-2/TRBV6-3	TRBJ2-3	-	TGTGCCAGCAGTCAACCCGAGACAGGTTACACAGATACGCAGTATTTT	CASSQPETGYTDTQYF
few	TRBV5-8	TRBJ2-5	-	TGTGCCAGCAGCTTGGTGTGGGACGCTCAAGAGACCCAGTACTTC	CASSLVWDAQETQYF
many	TRBV7-2	TRBJ2-1	-	TGTGCCAGCAGCTTGTCTGCGGGATCCGATGAGCAGTTCTTC	CASSLSAGSDEQFF
few	TRBV27	TRBJ2-5	-	TGTGCCAGCAGATCTCTCGGTAAAGAGACCCAGTACTTC	CASRSLGKETQYF
-	TRBV6-5	TRBJ2-7	-	TGTGCCAGCAGTTACCACAACAGGGAACCCTACGATCAGTACTTC	CASSYHNREPYDQYF